This T cell receptor (beta chain) originates from a study of OX40 agonist ivuxolimab in advanced cancers. Across the study: The patients got ivuxolimab, which is an agonistic anti-OX40 (CD134) antibody. Dose-escalation patients had hepatocellular carcinoma, melanoma, renal cell or head and neck cancer.

Here immunoSEQ multiplex PCR was the method, and the copy in TCRdb shows in-frame clones only, minus some. The sample records roughly 26,000 clones, 85% to 90% being singletons. The V gene's germline CDR1 is MDHEN and CDR2 SYDVKM. The CDR3 totals 16 residues. V lost 4 bases and J lost 1; bases outside the gene matches: 6. The TCR originated in an adult with an advanced solid tumor such as melanoma, head and neck, liver or kidney cancer. This chain joins TRBV28 and TRBJ2-7, with TRBD2 matching over 11 bases. This material consisted of CD4+ or CD8+ T cells sorted from blood, taken in a trial of the OX40 agonist ivuxolimab. The CDR3, as DNA: TGTGCCAGCAGTTCCCCTTTAGCGGGGGGGTCCTACGAGCAGTACTTC. Amino acids: CASSSPLAGGSYEQYF.